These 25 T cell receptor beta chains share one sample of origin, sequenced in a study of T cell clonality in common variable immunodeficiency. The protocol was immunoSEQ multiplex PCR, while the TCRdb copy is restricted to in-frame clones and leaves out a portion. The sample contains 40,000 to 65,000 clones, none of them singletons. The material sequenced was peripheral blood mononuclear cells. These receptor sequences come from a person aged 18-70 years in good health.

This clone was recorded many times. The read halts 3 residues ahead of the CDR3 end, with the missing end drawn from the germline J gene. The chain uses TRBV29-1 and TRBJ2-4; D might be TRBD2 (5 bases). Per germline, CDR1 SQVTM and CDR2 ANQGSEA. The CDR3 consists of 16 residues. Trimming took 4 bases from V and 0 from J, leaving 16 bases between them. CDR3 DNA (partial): TGCAGCGTTGGAGTGGTGGCGGGCCTAGCCAAAAACATT. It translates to CSVGVVAGLAKNI. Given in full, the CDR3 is CSVGVVAGLAKNIQYF.

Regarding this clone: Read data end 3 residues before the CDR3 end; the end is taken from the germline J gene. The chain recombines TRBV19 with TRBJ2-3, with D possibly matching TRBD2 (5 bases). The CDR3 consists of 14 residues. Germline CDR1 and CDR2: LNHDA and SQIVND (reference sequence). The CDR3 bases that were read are TGTGCCAGTAGCCGGGGATTATCCCGAGAGACG. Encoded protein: CASSRGLSRET. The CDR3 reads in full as CASSRGLSRETQYF. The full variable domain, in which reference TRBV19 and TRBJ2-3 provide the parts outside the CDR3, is DGGITQSPKYLFRKEGQNVTLSCEQNLNHDAMYWYRQDPGQGLRLIYYSQIVNDFQKGDIAEGYSVSREKKESFPLTVTSAQKNPTAFYLCASSRGLSRETQYFGPGTRLTVL.

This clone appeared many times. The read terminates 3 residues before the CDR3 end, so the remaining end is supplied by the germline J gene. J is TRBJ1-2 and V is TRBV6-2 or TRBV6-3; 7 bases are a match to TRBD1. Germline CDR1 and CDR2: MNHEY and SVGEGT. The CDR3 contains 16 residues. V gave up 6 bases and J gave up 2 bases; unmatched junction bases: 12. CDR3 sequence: CASSSPTTGINYGYTF. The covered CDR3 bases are TGTGCCAGCAGCTCGCCTACGACAGGGATCAACTATGGC.

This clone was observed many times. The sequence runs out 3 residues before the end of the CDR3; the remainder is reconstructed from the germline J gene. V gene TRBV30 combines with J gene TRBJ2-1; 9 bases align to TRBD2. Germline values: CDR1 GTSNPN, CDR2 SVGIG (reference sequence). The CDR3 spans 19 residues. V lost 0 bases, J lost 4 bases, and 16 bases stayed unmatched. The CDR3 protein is CAWSVSRSWLAGRYNEQFF. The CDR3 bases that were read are TGTGCCTGGAGTGTATCAAGATCCTGGCTAGCGGGGCGATACAATGAG.

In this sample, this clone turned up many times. The CDR3 here is CASSPRAGESYGYTF. The sequenced CDR3 bases are TGTGCCAGCTCACCACGGGCCGGGGAGTCCTATGGC. The chain joins TRBV18 to TRBJ1-2; D not resolved. The read terminates 3 residues ahead of where the CDR3 ends, so the germline J gene completes it. Germline CDR1 is KGHSH and CDR2 is LQKENI. The CDR3 runs 15 residues. Deletions cut 1 base from V and 4 bases from J, with 13 bases between. Full variable domain (outside the CDR3, taken from reference TRBV18 and TRBJ1-2): NAGVMQNPRHLVRRRGQEARLRCSPMKGHSHVYWYRQLPEEGLKFMVYLQKENIIDESGMPKERFSAEFPKEGPSILRIQQVVRGDSAAYFCASSPRAGESYGYTFGSGTRLTVV.

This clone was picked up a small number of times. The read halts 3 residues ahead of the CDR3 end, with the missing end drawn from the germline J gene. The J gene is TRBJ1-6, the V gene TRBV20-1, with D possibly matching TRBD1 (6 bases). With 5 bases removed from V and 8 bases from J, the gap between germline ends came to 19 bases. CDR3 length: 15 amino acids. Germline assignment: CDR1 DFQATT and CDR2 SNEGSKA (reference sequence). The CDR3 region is CSASSTGFKDSPLHF. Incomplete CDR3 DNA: TGCAGTGCTTCATCTACAGGGTTTAAGGATTCACCC.

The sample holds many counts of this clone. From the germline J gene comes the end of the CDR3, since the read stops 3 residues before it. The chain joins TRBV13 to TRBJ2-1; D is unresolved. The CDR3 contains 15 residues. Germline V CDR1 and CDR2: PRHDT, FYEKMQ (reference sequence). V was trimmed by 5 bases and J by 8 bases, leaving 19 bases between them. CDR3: CASSPPSRSSYEQFF. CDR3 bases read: TGTGCCAGCAGCCCACCCAGTCGAAGTTCCTATGAG. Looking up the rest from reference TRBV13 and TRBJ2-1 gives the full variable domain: AAGVIQSPRHLIKEKRETATLKCYPIPRHDTVYWYQQGPGQDPQFLISFYEKMQSDKGSIPDRFSAQQFSDYHSELNMSSLELGDSALYFCASSPPSRSSYEQFFGPGTRLTVL.

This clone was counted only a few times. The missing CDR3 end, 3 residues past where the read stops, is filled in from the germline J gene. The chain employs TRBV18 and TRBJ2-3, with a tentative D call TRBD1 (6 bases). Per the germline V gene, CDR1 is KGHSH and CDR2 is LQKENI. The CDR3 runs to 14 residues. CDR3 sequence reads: CASSPQGVRETQYF. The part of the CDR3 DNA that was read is TGTGCCAGCTCACCACAGGGGGTGAGAGAGACG.

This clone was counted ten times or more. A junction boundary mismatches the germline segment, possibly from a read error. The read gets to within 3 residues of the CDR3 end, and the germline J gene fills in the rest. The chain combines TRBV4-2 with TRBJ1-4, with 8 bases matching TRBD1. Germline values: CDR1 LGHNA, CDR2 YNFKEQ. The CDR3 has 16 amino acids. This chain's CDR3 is CASSPSYRGTNEKLFF. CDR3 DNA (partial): TGCGCCAGCAGCCCCTCTTACAGGGGGACAAATGAAAAA.

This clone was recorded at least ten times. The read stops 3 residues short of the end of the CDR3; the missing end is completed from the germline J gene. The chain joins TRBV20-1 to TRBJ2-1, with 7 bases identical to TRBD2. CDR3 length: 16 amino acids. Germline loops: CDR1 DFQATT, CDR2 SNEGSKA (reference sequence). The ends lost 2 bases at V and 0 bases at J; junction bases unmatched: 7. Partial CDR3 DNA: TGCAGTGCTAGACAGCCAGCGGGGAGCTCCTACAATGAG. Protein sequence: CSARQPAGSSYNE. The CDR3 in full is CSARQPAGSSYNEQFF.

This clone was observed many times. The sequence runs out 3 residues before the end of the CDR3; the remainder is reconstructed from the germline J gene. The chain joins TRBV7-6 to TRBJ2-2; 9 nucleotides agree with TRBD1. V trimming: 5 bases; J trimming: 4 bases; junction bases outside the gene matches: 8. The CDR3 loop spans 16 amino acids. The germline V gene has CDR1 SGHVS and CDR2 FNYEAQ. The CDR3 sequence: CASSPRHRGRTGELFF. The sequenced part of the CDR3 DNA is TGTGCCAGCAGCCCAAGGCACAGGGGGCGCACCGGGGAG.

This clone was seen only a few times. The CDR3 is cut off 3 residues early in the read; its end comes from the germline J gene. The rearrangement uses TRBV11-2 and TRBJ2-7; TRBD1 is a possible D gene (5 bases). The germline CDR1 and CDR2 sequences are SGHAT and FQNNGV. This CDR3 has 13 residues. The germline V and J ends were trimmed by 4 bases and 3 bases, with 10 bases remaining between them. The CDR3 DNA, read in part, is TGTGCCAGCAGCTCCCAGCAGGGCTACGAG. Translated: CASSSQQGYE. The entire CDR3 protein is CASSSQQGYEQYF.

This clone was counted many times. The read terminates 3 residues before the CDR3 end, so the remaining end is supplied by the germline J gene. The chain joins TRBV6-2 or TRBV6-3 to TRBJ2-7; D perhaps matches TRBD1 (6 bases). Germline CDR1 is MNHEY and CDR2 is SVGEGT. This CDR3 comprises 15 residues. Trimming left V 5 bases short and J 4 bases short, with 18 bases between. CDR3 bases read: TGTGCCAGCAGTCTGAACGGGGCAGGGGAATACGAG. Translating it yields CASSLNGAGEYE. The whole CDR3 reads CASSLNGAGEYEQYF.

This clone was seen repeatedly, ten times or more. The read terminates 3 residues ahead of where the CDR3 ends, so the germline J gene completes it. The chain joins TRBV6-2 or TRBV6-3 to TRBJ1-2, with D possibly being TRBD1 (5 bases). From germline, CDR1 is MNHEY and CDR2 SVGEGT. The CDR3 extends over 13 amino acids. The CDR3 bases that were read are TGTGCCAGCAGTTACGCAGGGTCTATGGGC. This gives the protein CASSYAGSMG. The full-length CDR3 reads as CASSYAGSMGYTF.

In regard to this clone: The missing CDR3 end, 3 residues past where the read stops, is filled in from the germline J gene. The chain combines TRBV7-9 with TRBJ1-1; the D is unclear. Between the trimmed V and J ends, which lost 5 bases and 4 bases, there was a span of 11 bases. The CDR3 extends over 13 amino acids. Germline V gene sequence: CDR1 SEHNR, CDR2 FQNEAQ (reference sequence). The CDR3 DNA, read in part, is TGTGCCAGCAGCCCGGGCGGGAGCACTGAA. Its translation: CASSPGGSTE. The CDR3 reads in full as CASSPGGSTEAFF.

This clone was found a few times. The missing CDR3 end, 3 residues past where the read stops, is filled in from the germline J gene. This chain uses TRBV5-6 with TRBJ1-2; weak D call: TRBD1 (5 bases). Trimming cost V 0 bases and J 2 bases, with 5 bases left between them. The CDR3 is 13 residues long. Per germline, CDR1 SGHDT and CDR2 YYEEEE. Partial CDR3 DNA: TGTGCCAGCAGCTTGGGGGGCAACTATGGC. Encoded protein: CASSLGGNYG. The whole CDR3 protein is CASSLGGNYGYTF.

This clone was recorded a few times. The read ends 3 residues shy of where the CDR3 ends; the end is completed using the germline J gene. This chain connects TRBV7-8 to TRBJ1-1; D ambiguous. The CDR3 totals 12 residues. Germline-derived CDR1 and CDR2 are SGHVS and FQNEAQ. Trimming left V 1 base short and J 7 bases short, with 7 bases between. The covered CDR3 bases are TGTGCCAGCAGCTTAGGGGCATTTGAA. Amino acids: CASSLGAFE. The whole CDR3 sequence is CASSLGAFEAFF.

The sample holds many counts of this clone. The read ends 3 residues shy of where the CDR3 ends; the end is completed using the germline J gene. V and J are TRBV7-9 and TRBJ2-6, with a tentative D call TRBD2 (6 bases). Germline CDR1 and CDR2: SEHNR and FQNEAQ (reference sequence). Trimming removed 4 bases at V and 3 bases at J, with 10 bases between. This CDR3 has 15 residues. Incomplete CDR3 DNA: TGTGCCAGCAGCTCCACTAGCTTTGGGGCCAACGTC. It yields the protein CASSSTSFGANV. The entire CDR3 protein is CASSSTSFGANVLTF.

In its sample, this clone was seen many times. CDR3 DNA, as far as it was read: TGTGCCAGCAGTGAAATGGGGGGTATCGACAATTCACCC. Translation: CASSEMGGIDNSP. The whole CDR3 region reads CASSEMGGIDNSPLHF. The chain uses TRBV6-1 and TRBJ1-6, with TRBD1 as a possible D gene (5 bases). The read comes to an end 3 residues before the CDR3 does, leaving the germline J gene to fill in the end. Germline CDR1 is MNHNS and CDR2 is SASEGT. Trimming removed 2 bases from V and 7 bases from J, with 15 bases in between. This CDR3 is 16 amino acids long.

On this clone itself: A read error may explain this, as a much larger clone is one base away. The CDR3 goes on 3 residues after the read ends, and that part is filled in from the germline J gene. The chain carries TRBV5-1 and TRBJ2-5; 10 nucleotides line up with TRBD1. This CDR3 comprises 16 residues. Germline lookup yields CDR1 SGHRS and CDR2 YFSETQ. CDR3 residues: CASSHPGDRGTDTQYF. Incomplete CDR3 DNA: TGCGCCAGCAGCCACCCAGGGGACAGGGGCACAGATACC.

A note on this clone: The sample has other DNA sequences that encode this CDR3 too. The CDR3 bases that were read are TGTGCCAGCTCACCACGGACAGGGAAAAATTCACCA. It specifies CASSPRTGKNSP. The entire CDR3 protein is CASSPRTGKNSPLFF. This rearrangement joins TRBV18 to TRBJ1-4; 8 positions agree with TRBD1. The read ends 3 residues shy of where the CDR3 ends; the end is completed using the germline J gene. The CDR3 runs to 15 residues. Germline V gene data show CDR1 as KGHSH and CDR2 as LQKENI.

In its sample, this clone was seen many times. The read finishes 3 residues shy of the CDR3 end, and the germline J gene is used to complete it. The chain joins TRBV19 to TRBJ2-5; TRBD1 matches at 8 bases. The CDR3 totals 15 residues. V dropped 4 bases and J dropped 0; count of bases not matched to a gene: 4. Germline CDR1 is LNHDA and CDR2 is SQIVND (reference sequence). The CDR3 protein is CASSKDRVDQETQYF. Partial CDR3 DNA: TGTGCCAGTAGTAAGGACAGGGTGGACCAAGAGACC.

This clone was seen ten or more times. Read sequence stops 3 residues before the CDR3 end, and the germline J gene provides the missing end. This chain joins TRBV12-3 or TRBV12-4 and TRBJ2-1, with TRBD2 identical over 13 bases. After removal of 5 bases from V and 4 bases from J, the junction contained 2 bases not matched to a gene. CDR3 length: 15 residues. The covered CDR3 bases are TGTGCCAGCAGTGAGGGACTAGCGGGATACAATGAG. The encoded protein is CASSEGLAGYNE. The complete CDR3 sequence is CASSEGLAGYNEQFF.

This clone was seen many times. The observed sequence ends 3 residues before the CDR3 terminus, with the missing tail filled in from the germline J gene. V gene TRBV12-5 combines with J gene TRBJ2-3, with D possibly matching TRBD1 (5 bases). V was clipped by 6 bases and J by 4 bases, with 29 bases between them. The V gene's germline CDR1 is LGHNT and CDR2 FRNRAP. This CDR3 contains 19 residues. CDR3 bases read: TGTGCTAGTGGCCGGCGGCCCCTCGGCAGGGCGATAGTTCCAGATACG. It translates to CASGRRPLGRAIVPDT. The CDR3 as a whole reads CASGRRPLGRAIVPDTQYF.

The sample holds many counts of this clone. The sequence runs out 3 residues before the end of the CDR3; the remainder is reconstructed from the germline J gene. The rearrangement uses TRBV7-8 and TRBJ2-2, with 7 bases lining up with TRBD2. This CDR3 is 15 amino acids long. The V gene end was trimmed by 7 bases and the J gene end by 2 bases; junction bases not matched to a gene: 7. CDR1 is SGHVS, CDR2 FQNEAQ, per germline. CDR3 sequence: CASNPGTTNTGELFF. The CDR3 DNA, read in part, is TGTGCCAGCAACCCCGGGACTACTAACACCGGGGAG.